Below, 28 T cell receptor beta chains from the same sample are listed, as sequenced in a study of T cell responses to AZD1222 COVID-19 vaccine. TCRdb keeps only in-frame clones here, not all; method: immunoSEQ multiplex PCR. The sample has around 95,000 clones; approximately 87% are singletons. Here the sequenced sample was peripheral blood, taken on day 0 of AZD1222 vaccination. The origin of the receptors is an adult in good health.

This clone was picked up one time. The CDR3 nucleotides read TGTGCCAGCAGCCAAGTAGGGACAGGGGGCCATGGCTACACCTTC. Its protein is CASSQVGTGGHGYTF. The genes are TRBV3-1 (or the pseudogene TRBV3-2) and TRBJ1-2, with 12 bases identical to TRBD1. The germline gives CDR1 LGHDT, CDR2 YNNKEL (reference sequence). V dropped 1 base and J dropped 6; count of bases not matched to a gene: 3. This CDR3 is 15 amino acids long.

The chain's CDR3 is CASSSSPSYNEQFF. The CDR3 region has the DNA TGCGCCAGCAGCTCGTCCCCCTCCTACAATGAGCAGTTCTTC. The V call is TRBV5-1, the J call TRBJ2-1; D ambiguous. CDR1 SGHRS and CDR2 YFSETQ come from the germline V gene. The CDR3 is made up of 14 amino acids. Deletions cut 3 bases from V and 0 bases from J, with 7 bases between.

The CDR3 spells CASSREMGQPTEAFF. The CDR3 DNA follows: TGTGCCAGCTCACGCGAGATGGGACAGCCCACTGAAGCTTTCTTT. This chain connects TRBV18 to TRBJ1-1, with 7 bases that match TRBD1. Germline assignment: CDR1 KGHSH and CDR2 LQKENI. Germline trimming cut 4 bases from V and 4 bases from J; bases unmatched to any gene: 9. This CDR3 is 15 amino acids long.

V is TRBV5-1 and J is TRBJ1-1; D possibly corresponds to TRBD1 (5 bases). Trimming left V 8 bases short and J 5 bases short, with 13 bases between. Germline lookup yields CDR1 SGHRS and CDR2 YFSETQ. The CDR3 loop spans 12 amino acids. CDR3 amino acids: CARQVLRTEAFF. CDR3 DNA: TGCGCCAGACAGGTACTCAGGACTGAAGCTTTCTTT.

The chain has TRBV19 and TRBJ1-2; 7 bases line up with TRBD1. V lost 3 bases, J lost 5 bases, and 6 bases stayed unmatched. Looked up from germline, CDR1 is LNHDA and CDR2 is SQIVND (reference sequence). The CDR3 covers 14 residues. CDR3 bases: TGTGCCAGTAGTATCCGGACAGGCTTTTATGGCTACACCTTC. This codes for CASSIRTGFYGYTF.

V and J are TRBV14 and TRBJ1-1; 7 nucleotides match TRBD1. V trimming: 4 bases; J trimming: 11 bases; junction bases outside the gene matches: 7. CDR1 and CDR2 from the germline V gene are SGHDN and FVKESK. This CDR3 spans 12 amino acids. The CDR3 spells CASSPDRVDAFF. The DNA of the CDR3 is TGTGCCAGCAGCCCCGACAGGGTTGATGCTTTCTTT.

The chain combines TRBV11-3 with TRBJ2-2; D is possibly TRBD1 (5 bases). Trimming left V 9 bases short and J 0 bases short, with 14 bases between. This CDR3 is built from 15 residues. Germline V CDR1 and CDR2: SGHNT, YENEEA. This CDR3 is CASIDSWANTGELFF. The CDR3 DNA sequence: TGTGCCAGTATTGACAGTTGGGCGAACACCGGGGAGCTGTTTTTT.

This chain links TRBV19 with TRBJ1-2, with 7 nucleotides matching TRBD1. Germline V lookup: CDR1 LNHDA, CDR2 SQIVND (reference sequence). There are 16 residues in the CDR3. V was clipped by 3 bases and J by 2 bases; unmatched bases: 9. The CDR3 protein is CASSILRRGLNYGYTF. In DNA form, the CDR3 reads TGTGCCAGTAGTATTTTACGGAGGGGGCTCAACTATGGCTACACCTTC.

V and J are TRBV20-1 and TRBJ2-1; 9 bases map to TRBD2. After removal of 3 bases from V and 5 bases from J, the junction contained 2 bases not matched to a gene. Per germline, CDR1 DFQATT and CDR2 SNEGSKA (reference sequence). CDR3 length: 13 residues. The CDR3 DNA reads as TGCAGTGCTAGTAGCGGGGGCCACAATGAGCAGTTCTTC. Translation gives CSASSGGHNEQFF.

CDR3 sequence: CASSPPNQPQHF. The CDR3 DNA reads as TGTGCCAGCAGTCCACCCAATCAGCCCCAGCATTTT. The chain joins TRBV27 to TRBJ1-5, with D uncertain. This CDR3 is 12 amino acids long. Germline lookup yields CDR1 MNHEY and CDR2 SMNVEV (reference sequence). V was clipped by 5 bases and J by 3 bases, with 5 bases between them.

The chain combines TRBV14 with TRBJ2-3; possibly TRBD1 or TRBD2 for D (5 bases each). The CDR3 has 14 amino acids. Germline values: CDR1 SGHDN, CDR2 FVKESK. V was shortened by 4 bases and J by 2 bases, with 10 bases between the two germline ends. CDR3 DNA: TGTGCCAGCAGCCCCCTGGGGGACACAGATACGCAGTATTTT. Protein product: CASSPLGDTDTQYF. Based on the CDR3 plus reference TRBV14 and TRBJ2-3, the full variable domain is EAGVTQFPSHSVIEKGQTVTLRCDPISGHDNLYWYRRVMGKEIKFLLHFVKESKQDESGMPNNRFLAERTGGTYSTLKVQPAELEDSGVYFCASSPLGDTDTQYFGPGTRLTVL.

The V gene is TRBV6-5, the J gene TRBJ1-2; D may be TRBD1 (5 bases). V was shortened by 4 bases and J by 8 bases, with 11 bases between the two germline ends. Germline V lookup: CDR1 MNHEY, CDR2 SVGAGI. This CDR3 contains 12 residues. The CDR3 DNA sequence: TGTGCCAGCAGTTCAGGTGGGGGAGGCTACACCTTC. Its translation: CASSSGGGGYTF.

The CDR3 coding sequence is TGTGCCAGCAGTGAATCCGGGATTACACAAGAGACCCAGTACTTC. Translation: CASSESGITQETQYF. The rearrangement links TRBV6-1 to TRBJ2-5, with D maybe TRBD2 (5 bases). The CDR3 length is 15 residues. V lost 2 bases, J lost 2 bases, and 12 bases lay in between. Germline CDR1 MNHNS, CDR2 SASEGT.

The chain has TRBV5-1 and TRBJ1-1, with 9 bases identical to TRBD1. Germline CDR1 SGHRS, CDR2 YFSETQ. CDR3 length: 16 residues. Unmatched junction bases numbered 13, after V lost 5 bases and J lost 5 bases. CDR3 coding DNA: TGCGCCAGCAGGGGGGGAGGACAGGGGCGAGGGACTGAAGCTTTCTTT. Translation gives CASRGGGQGRGTEAFF.

The chain carries TRBV5-1 and TRBJ2-5, with 7 bases matching TRBD1. The V gene end was trimmed by 4 bases and the J gene end by 2 bases; junction bases not matched to a gene: 8. CDR3 length: 15 amino acids. Per germline, CDR1 SGHRS and CDR2 YFSETQ. The CDR3 bases are TGCGCCAGCAGCCCGACAGGGCGGGTACAAGAGACCCAGTACTTC. Its protein is CASSPTGRVQETQYF.

The chain combines TRBV2 with TRBJ1-2; D possibly corresponds to TRBD1 (5 bases). The V end lost 6 bases, the J end lost 5 bases, and 16 bases lay between the germline ends. Germline CDR1 reads SNHLY; CDR2 reads FYNNEI. The CDR3 runs 14 residues. DNA for the CDR3: TGTGCCAGCAGGGAGGGTGGCAGGGTTTATGGCTACACCTTC. The encoded protein is CASREGGRVYGYTF. The complete variable domain, with remaining parts taken from reference TRBV2 and TRBJ1-2, reads EPEVTQTPSHQVTQMGQEVILRCVPISNHLYFYWYRQILGQKVEFLVSFYNNEISEKSEIFDDQFSVERPDGSNFTLKIRSTKLEDSAMYFCASREGGRVYGYTFGSGTRLTVV.

The chain links TRBV5-4 to TRBJ1-1; 8 nucleotides line up with TRBD1. The V gene end was trimmed by 4 bases and the J gene end by 7 bases; junction bases not matched to a gene: 6. The CDR3 totals 13 residues. Per the germline V gene, CDR1 is SGHNT and CDR2 is YYREEE (reference sequence). CDR3 sequence reads: CASSPDRVGEAFF. The DNA for the CDR3 is TGTGCCAGCAGCCCGGACAGGGTCGGTGAAGCTTTCTTT.

The genes are TRBV9 and TRBJ2-1, with 8 nucleotides matching TRBD2. V shed 0 bases and J 5 bases; nucleotides not matched to a gene: 4. Germline values: CDR1 SGDLS, CDR2 YYNGEE. The CDR3 is 15 residues long. The CDR3 spells CASSVVGRVHNEQFF. In nucleotides, the CDR3 is TGTGCCAGCAGCGTAGTCGGGAGGGTACACAATGAGCAGTTCTTC.

The chain carries TRBV5-5 and TRBJ1-2; D uncertain. The CDR3 runs to 13 residues. Trimming pared 0 bases from V and 4 bases from J, leaving 7 bases between. The germline V gene encodes CDR1 SGHKS and CDR2 YYEKEE (reference sequence). The CDR3 nucleotides read TGTGCCAGCAGCTTGGCGGCAGTCTATGGCTACACCTTC. Translating gives CASSLAAVYGYTF.

CDR3 in DNA: TGTGCCAGTACTAACCTACAGGGTGGAATTTCACCCCTCCACTTT. Its translation is CASTNLQGGISPLHF. This chain connects TRBV19 to TRBJ1-6, with D possibly being TRBD1 (6 bases). There are 15 residues in the CDR3. V was clipped by 7 bases and J by 9 bases, with 19 bases between them. Germline CDR1 LNHDA, CDR2 SQIVND (reference sequence). Together with reference TRBV19 and TRBJ1-6, the CDR3 gives the full variable domain: DGGITQSPKYLFRKEGQNVTLSCEQNLNHDAMYWYRQDPGQGLRLIYYSQIVNDFQKGDIAEGYSVSREKKESFPLTVTSAQKNPTAFYLCASTNLQGGISPLHFGNGTRLTVT.

The chain has TRBV5-1 and TRBJ1-3; possibly TRBD1 for D (6 bases). Germline lookup yields CDR1 SGHRS and CDR2 YFSETQ. The CDR3 contains 16 residues. V dropped 0 bases and J dropped 0 bases, with 10 bases sitting between them. The CDR3 nucleotides read TGCGCCAGCAGCTTGGATAGGGGGGGCTCTGGAAACACCATATATTTT. Amino acids: CASSLDRGGSGNTIYF.

This clone was picked up one time. This chain links TRBV5-4 with TRBJ1-2; weak D call: TRBD1 (5 bases). Germline values: CDR1 SGHNT, CDR2 YYREEE (reference sequence). V was clipped by 1 base and J by 1 base, with 11 bases between them. The CDR3 consists of 15 residues. The CDR3 sequence: CASSLPGAVNYGYTF. CDR3 DNA sequence: TGTGCCAGCAGCTTGCCCGGGGCCGTTAACTATGGCTACACCTTC.

The CDR3 DNA reads TGTGCCAGCAGCCTCCCTGACAGGGCCAACTATGGCTACACCTTC. Amino acids: CASSLPDRANYGYTF. The rearrangement uses TRBV9 and TRBJ1-2, with TRBD1 matching over 7 bases. The CDR3 has 15 residues. V dropped 4 bases and J dropped 2; count of bases not matched to a gene: 8. The V gene's germline CDR1 is SGDLS and CDR2 YYNGEE. The complete variable domain, with remaining parts taken from reference TRBV9 and TRBJ1-2, reads DSGVTQTPKHLITATGQRVTLRCSPRSGDLSVYWYQQSLDQGLQFLIQYYNGEERAKGNILERFSAQQFPDLHSELNLSSLELGDSALYFCASSLPDRANYGYTFGSGTRLTVV.

The chain carries TRBV27 and TRBJ1-1; D may be TRBD1 (6 bases). With 5 bases removed from V and 3 bases from J, the gap between germline ends came to 13 bases. The CDR3 has 14 amino acids. Germline CDR1 is MNHEY and CDR2 is SMNVEV (reference sequence). This CDR3 is CASSLQGSDTEAFF. DNA for the CDR3: TGTGCCAGCAGTCTACAGGGATCGGACACTGAAGCTTTCTTT.

This chain joins TRBV16 and TRBJ1-2; D perhaps matches TRBD1 (6 bases). This CDR3 is 13 amino acids long. The ends were cut back, 4 bases at V and 8 bases at J, with 14 bases in the middle. Germline V gene lookup returns CDR1 KGHSY and CDR2 FQNENV. CDR3 DNA sequence: TGTGCCAGCAGCCTAGGGGGTTGGAGCGGCTACACCTTC. Its protein product is CASSLGGWSGYTF. Variable domain in full (rest from reference TRBV16 and TRBJ1-2): GEEVAQTPKHLVRGEGQKAKLYCAPIKGHSYVFWYQQVLKNEFKFLISFQNENVFDETGMPKERFSAKCLPNSPCSLEIQATKLEDSAVYFCASSLGGWSGYTFGSGTRLTVV.

The chain joins TRBV2 to TRBJ1-1, with 9 nucleotides matching TRBD1. V was pared by 2 bases and J by 3 bases, with 10 bases of the junction left unmatched. This CDR3 is built from 17 residues. CDR1 is SNHLY and CDR2 is FYNNEI in the germline V gene. CDR3: CASSEIGTGTPYTEAFF. The CDR3 nucleotides are TGTGCCAGCAGTGAAATTGGGACAGGGACCCCATACACTGAAGCTTTCTTT.

This sequence joins TRBV19 and TRBJ2-7, with D unclear. Germline V gene lookup returns CDR1 LNHDA and CDR2 SQIVND (reference sequence). CDR3 length: 12 amino acids. Trimming cost V 6 bases and J 0 bases, with 6 bases left between them. The chain's CDR3 is CASRGSSYEQYF. CDR3 in DNA: TGTGCCAGTAGAGGTAGCTCCTACGAGCAGTACTTC.

The chain links TRBV7-2 to TRBJ2-3; D tentatively fits TRBD1 or TRBD2 (6 bases each). Germline V gene sequence: CDR1 SGHTA, CDR2 FQGNSA. The V end was cut by 8 bases, the J end by 2 bases, with 14 bases between. The CDR3 runs 14 residues. The CDR3 DNA reads TGTGCCAGCCTACGGTGGGGGGCCACAGATACGCAGTATTTT. Encoded protein: CASLRWGATDTQYF.